This T cell receptor beta chain was obtained from a study of blood T cells in healthy people across ages. Germline V gives CDR1 SGHTA, CDR2 FQGNSA. Trimming stripped 7 bases from V and 0 bases from J, with 6 bases between. This CDR3 has 12 amino acids. Those donating, healthy Caucasian individuals from Russia, were aged roughly 6 to 90. PCR was performed a second time for about 7 to 11 cycles using a sample-barcoded 5' primer and a J-beta primer mix. TCRdb reprocessed the 5' RACE reads with MiXCR, giving one entry per CDR3 protein. The repertoire holds fewer than 1,000,000 distinct CDR3 sequences, with around two fifths as singletons.

Material for sequencing was blood. The chain joins TRBV7-2 to TRBJ1-2; D is unresolved. The clonotype comes from a man in his fifties or sixties in good health. Written as DNA, the CDR3 is TGTGCCAGCACTCGAGCTAACTATGGCTACACCTTC. Protein sequence: CASTRANYGYTF.